The 27 T cell receptor beta chains below come from one sample, sequenced in a study of cytomegalovirus exposure and HLA in healthy donors. TCRdb's copy holds only in-frame clones and misses some; the assay was immunoSEQ multiplex PCR. The table records about 140,000 clones, around four fifths of them present only once. Sequenced material: PBMCs. These receptor sequences come from a woman between 25 and 40 years old in good health and CMV-seronegative.

The CDR3 nucleotides are TGTGCCAGCAGCTTAAAGGGACTAGCGGGGCCAAAGACCCAGTACTTC. Translation gives CASSLKGLAGPKTQYF. The genes are TRBV7-2 and TRBJ2-5, with 13 bases aligning to TRBD2. This CDR3 comprises 16 residues. Germline trimming cut 2 bases from V and 6 bases from J; bases unmatched to any gene: 6. Germline CDR1 and CDR2: SGHTA and FQGNSA. The whole variable domain, filled in from reference TRBV7-2 and TRBJ2-5, reads GAGVSQSPSNKVTEKGKDVELRCDPISGHTALYWYRQSLGQGLEFLIYFQGNSAPDKSGLPSDRFSAERTGGSVSTLTIQRTQQEDSAVYLCASSLKGLAGPKTQYFGPGTRLLVL.

The J gene is TRBJ1-1, the V gene TRBV2, with no clear D. Germline V gene sequence: CDR1 SNHLY, CDR2 FYNNEI. The V gene lost 7 bases and the J gene lost 1 base, with 7 bases spanning the gap. This CDR3 is built from 12 residues. The CDR3 nucleotides read TGTGCCAGCACCCCGGGGAACACTGAAGCTTTCTTT. Translated, it gives CASTPGNTEAFF.

V and J are TRBV2 and TRBJ2-2, with 9 bases matching TRBD1. The trim removed 6 bases at V and 5 bases at J, leaving 7 bases unmatched. Germline V gene lookup returns CDR1 SNHLY and CDR2 FYNNEI. CDR3 length equals 15 residues. Here the CDR3 reads CASRRGDRETGELFF. In DNA, the CDR3 is TGTGCCAGCAGGAGAGGGGACAGGGAAACCGGGGAGCTGTTTTTT.

The chain employs TRBV27 and TRBJ1-5; 10 positions agree with TRBD1. With 10 bases clipped from V and 4 bases from J, the junction kept 7 bases outside the gene matches. The CDR3 sequence is 14 residues long. Germline V lookup: CDR1 MNHEY, CDR2 SMNVEV (reference sequence). CDR3 sequence reads: CATAPGQGNQPQHF. The DNA of the CDR3 is TGTGCCACCGCGCCGGGACAGGGGAATCAGCCCCAGCATTTT.

The J gene is TRBJ1-2, the V gene TRBV6-6; tentative D call: TRBD1 (6 bases). The germline gives CDR1 MNHNY, CDR2 SVGAGI (reference sequence). Deletions cut 10 bases from V and 5 bases from J, with 17 bases between. CDR3 length equals 13 residues. The CDR3 nucleotides are TGTGCCACCATCAGGTCAGGGGCGTATGGCTACACCTTC. It specifies CATIRSGAYGYTF.

The rearrangement uses TRBV6-5 and TRBJ2-1; TRBD1 matches at 7 bases. Trimming removed 0 bases from V and 7 bases from J; junction bases left unmatched: 9. The CDR3 spans 16 residues. Germline CDR1 and CDR2: MNHEY and SVGAGI. The CDR3 protein is CASSYSIGQVYNEQFF. CDR3 nucleotides: TGTGCCAGCAGTTACTCTATCGGACAGGTCTATAATGAGCAGTTCTTC.

The chain is built from TRBV7-9 and TRBJ1-1, with D tentatively TRBD1 (6 bases). The CDR3 sequence is 14 residues long. The V and J ends lost 3 bases and 1 base respectively, with 9 bases between them. CDR1 is SEHNR and CDR2 is FQNEAQ in the germline V gene (reference sequence). The CDR3 region has the DNA TGTGCCAGCAGCTTCGACAGGCCGAACACTGAAGCTTTCTTT. Translating gives CASSFDRPNTEAFF. The full variable domain, in which reference TRBV7-9 and TRBJ1-1 provide the parts outside the CDR3, is DTGVSQNPRHKITKRGQNVTFRCDPISEHNRLYWYRQTLGQGPEFLTYFQNEAQLEKSRLLSDRFSAERPKGSFSTLEIQRTEQGDSAMYLCASSFDRPNTEAFFGQGTRLTVV.

The chain links TRBV4-1 to TRBJ1-2; 8 nucleotides agree with TRBD1. The ends lost 5 bases at V and 6 bases at J; junction bases unmatched: 11. The CDR3 contains 15 residues. The germline gives CDR1 MGHRA, CDR2 YSYEKL. In nucleotides, the CDR3 is TGCGCCAGCAGCAAACGCCGGACAGGGTCTGATGGCTACACCTTC. Its protein product is CASSKRRTGSDGYTF.

This chain joins TRBV4-1 and TRBJ2-1; D unresolved. This CDR3 region has 13 residues. The germline gives CDR1 MGHRA, CDR2 YSYEKL. Trimming cost V 0 bases and J 10 bases, with 10 bases left between them. The DNA of the CDR3 is TGCGCCAGCAGCCAAGAAATTTCTCGGGAGCAGTTCTTC. It specifies CASSQEISREQFF.

This clone was found once. This chain connects TRBV14 to TRBJ2-5, with 10 bases lining up with TRBD1. Germline CDR1 and CDR2: SGHDN and FVKESK. With 6 bases clipped from V and 4 bases from J, the junction kept 2 bases outside the gene matches. This CDR3 has 13 amino acids. DNA of the CDR3: TGTGCCAGCAGGGGACAGGGGAGAGAGACCCAGTACTTC. Translated, it gives CASRGQGRETQYF.

The chain recombines TRBV4-1 with TRBJ2-7; 7 nucleotides align to TRBD2. Germline V gene lookup returns CDR1 MGHRA and CDR2 YSYEKL. The CDR3 totals 18 residues. The junction had 18 bases not matched to a gene; V was cut back by 4 bases and J by 3 bases. The chain's CDR3 is CASSRLVVSGTTVYEQYF. DNA of the CDR3: TGCGCCAGCAGCCGCCTGGTCGTGTCAGGGACTACAGTCTACGAGCAGTACTTC.

The genes are TRBV5-8 and TRBJ2-1; D is unresolved. Germline-derived CDR1 and CDR2 are SGHTS and YDEGEE. Trimming stripped 4 bases from V and 9 bases from J, with 5 bases between. The CDR3 extends over 10 amino acids. The CDR3 DNA is TGTGCCAGCAGCGTAATTGAGCAGTTCTTC. Translating gives CASSVIEQFF.

This rearrangement joins TRBV11-2 to TRBJ2-5, with D uncertain. This CDR3 contains 12 residues. The V end was cut by 5 bases, the J end by 5 bases, with 9 bases between. Germline V gives CDR1 SGHAT, CDR2 FQNNGV. The CDR3 reads CASSHDAETQYF. CDR3 DNA: TGTGCCAGCAGCCATGATGCGGAGACCCAGTACTTC. Complete variable domain (other parts from reference TRBV11-2 and TRBJ2-5): EAGVAQSPRYKIIEKRQSVAFWCNPISGHATLYWYQQILGQGPKLLIQFQNNGVVDDSQLPKDRFSAERLKGVDSTLKIQPAKLEDSAVYLCASSHDAETQYFGPGTRLLVL.

J is TRBJ1-4 and V is TRBV2; D ambiguous. This CDR3 is built from 16 residues. Germline CDR1 reads SNHLY; CDR2 reads FYNNEI. Deletions cut 1 base from V and 10 bases from J, with 19 bases between. CDR3 amino acids: CASSEVAAENGVKLFF. CDR3 DNA sequence: TGTGCCAGCAGTGAAGTAGCGGCCGAGAACGGGGTAAAACTGTTTTTT.

J is TRBJ2-7 and V is TRBV18; perhaps TRBD1 as D (5 bases). The V gene's germline CDR1 is KGHSH and CDR2 LQKENI. Trimming stripped 3 bases from V and 4 bases from J, with 13 bases between. The CDR3 loop spans 14 amino acids. The CDR3 protein is CASSPQQEEYEQYF. CDR3 nucleotide sequence: TGTGCCAGCTCACCGCAACAGGAAGAGTACGAGCAGTACTTC.

J is TRBJ1-2 and V is TRBV11-2, with 11 bases lining up with TRBD1. The CDR3 runs 15 residues. Germline CDR1 and CDR2: SGHAT and FQNNGV. Trimming took 2 bases from V and 4 from J; bases not matched to a gene: 3. CDR3 coding DNA: TGTGCCAGCAGCTTAACCGGGACAGGGGGCTATGGCTACACCTTC. It translates to CASSLTGTGGYGYTF.

The V call is TRBV5-8, the J call TRBJ1-2, with D possibly matching TRBD1 (5 bases). Germline CDR1 reads SGHTS; CDR2 reads YDEGEE. Trimming stripped 3 bases from V and 6 bases from J, with 9 bases between. The CDR3 has 12 amino acids. CDR3 sequence reads: CASSYSGHGYTF. In DNA form, the CDR3 reads TGTGCCAGCAGCTATTCAGGGCATGGCTACACCTTC.

The rearrangement links TRBV7-2 to TRBJ2-4; TRBD2 agrees at 7 bases. The CDR3 extends over 15 amino acids. The V segment lost 6 bases and the J segment 7 bases; nucleotides outside the gene matches: 12. Germline lookup yields CDR1 SGHTA and CDR2 FQGNSA. CDR3 sequence: CASSFLSGVGNIQYF. The CDR3 DNA reads as TGTGCCAGCAGTTTCTTAAGCGGGGTTGGTAACATTCAGTACTTC.

This chain connects TRBV5-8 to TRBJ1-1, with D uncertain. Trimming removed 2 bases at V and 5 bases at J, with 10 bases between. Germline-derived CDR1 and CDR2 are SGHTS and YDEGEE. The CDR3 totals 13 residues. This CDR3 is CASSFSGRTEAFF. The CDR3 DNA reads as TGTGCCAGCAGCTTTTCGGGGAGGACTGAAGCTTTCTTT. The full variable domain, in which reference TRBV5-8 and TRBJ1-1 provide the parts outside the CDR3, is EAGVTQSPTHLIKTRGQQATLRCSPISGHTSVYWYQQALGLGLQFLLWYDEGEERNRGNFPPRFSGRQFPNYSSELNVNALELEDSALYLCASSFSGRTEAFFGQGTRLTVV.

The chain carries TRBV19 and TRBJ2-2; 14 bases map to TRBD2. Germline loops: CDR1 LNHDA, CDR2 SQIVND (reference sequence). The CDR3 contains 18 residues. After removal of 6 bases from V and 1 base from J, the junction contained 7 bases not matched to a gene. The CDR3 protein is CASRPGLAGAKNTGELFF. CDR3 DNA sequence: TGTGCCAGTAGGCCGGGACTAGCGGGGGCCAAGAACACCGGGGAGCTGTTTTTT.

The genes are TRBV25-1 and TRBJ2-7; D remains ambiguous. This CDR3 is 11 amino acids long. With 3 bases removed from V and 4 bases from J, the gap between germline ends came to 4 bases. From germline, CDR1 is MGHDK and CDR2 SYGVNS. Here the CDR3 reads CASSDLYEQYF. CDR3 DNA: TGTGCCAGCAGTGATCTGTACGAGCAGTACTTC.

A note on this clone: One end of the junction does not line up with germline, which may come from a read error. The DNA for the CDR3 is TGTGCCAGCAGCCCAGGGACTAGCGGGGGGGAGTCCTTCGAGCAGTACTTC. This sequence encodes CASSPGTSGGESFEQYF. V usage is TRBV13 and J usage is TRBJ2-7, with 16 bases matching TRBD2. The CDR3 length is 17 residues. CDR1 and CDR2 (germline): PRHDT, FYEKMQ (reference sequence).

This clone has a handful of counts. The chain combines TRBV5-1 with TRBJ2-1, with 7 bases aligning to TRBD1. Unmatched junction bases numbered 8, after V lost 4 bases and J lost 7 bases. The germline V gene encodes CDR1 SGHRS and CDR2 YFSETQ. The CDR3 is 14 amino acids. The CDR3: CASSPRQGRNEQFF. CDR3 DNA sequence: TGCGCCAGCAGCCCCAGACAGGGCAGGAATGAGCAGTTCTTC.

The J gene is TRBJ1-3, the V gene TRBV5-1; D is perhaps TRBD1 (6 bases). Trimming removed 1 base from V and 1 base from J, with 15 bases in between. The CDR3 extends over 17 amino acids. Germline CDR1 and CDR2: SGHRS and YFSETQ. The CDR3 nucleotides read TGCGCCAGCAGCTTGACCAACCTACAGGGATCTGGAAACACCATATATTTT. Translating gives CASSLTNLQGSGNTIYF.

V usage is TRBV7-2 and J usage is TRBJ2-1, with 7 bases lining up with TRBD2. Germline trimming cut 5 bases from V and 7 bases from J; bases unmatched to any gene: 5. Germline V gives CDR1 SGHTA, CDR2 FQGNSA. This CDR3 is 13 amino acids long. The CDR3, as DNA: TGTGCCAGCAGCGGTAGAGCGGGAAATGAGCAGTTCTTC. This encodes CASSGRAGNEQFF. The full variable domain, its missing parts supplied by reference TRBV7-2 and TRBJ2-1, is GAGVSQSPSNKVTEKGKDVELRCDPISGHTALYWYRQSLGQGLEFLIYFQGNSAPDKSGLPSDRFSAERTGGSVSTLTIQRTQQEDSAVYLCASSGRAGNEQFFGPGTRLTVL.

J is TRBJ1-5 and V is TRBV12-5; D is unresolved. Trimming took off 6 bases at V and 4 bases at J, with 16 bases between the two ends. CDR3 length equals 15 residues. Per the germline V gene, CDR1 is LGHNT and CDR2 is FRNRAP. The CDR3 nucleotides read TGTGCTAGTGGCCCAGGAGGCGGGGAGAATCAGCCCCAGCATTTT. Its protein is CASGPGGGENQPQHF.

The chain recombines TRBV7-8 with TRBJ2-3; a possible D gene is TRBD2 (5 bases). Germline V gene sequence: CDR1 SGHVS, CDR2 FQNEAQ. There are 13 residues in the CDR3. The V and J ends lost 8 bases and 2 bases respectively, with 11 bases between them. The CDR3 reads CASRGSYTDTQYF. CDR3 nucleotide sequence: TGTGCCAGCCGGGGATCCTACACAGATACGCAGTATTTT.